This TCR beta chain comes out of a study of CD8 T cells in ankylosing spondylitis. The study, taken as a whole, reports: What appeared characteristic of ankylosing spondylitis blood was a TCR beta motif of 7 or 8 highly homologous variants.

V lost 1 base to trimming and J lost 0 bases, with 19 bases between them. This CDR3 region has 19 residues. Germline values: CDR1 SGHAT, CDR2 FQNNGV. One entry per CDR3 protein results from TCRdb running MiXCR on the 5' RACE reads. The table shows around 890,000 distinct CDR3 sequences, with 12% occurring only once. This clonotype was recorded a few times. The antigen is unknown. This chain joins TRBV11-2 and TRBJ2-1; D is perhaps TRBD1 or TRBD2 (5 bases each). The source material was blood, either unsorted or a sorted T cell fraction (not recorded which). The clonotype comes from a male donor with ankylosing spondylitis. The CDR3 protein is CASSLGAGRGGSSYNEQFF. The CDR3 DNA is TGTGCCAGCAGCTTAGGTGCGGGTCGGGGCGGTAGCTCCTACAATGAGCAGTTCTTC.